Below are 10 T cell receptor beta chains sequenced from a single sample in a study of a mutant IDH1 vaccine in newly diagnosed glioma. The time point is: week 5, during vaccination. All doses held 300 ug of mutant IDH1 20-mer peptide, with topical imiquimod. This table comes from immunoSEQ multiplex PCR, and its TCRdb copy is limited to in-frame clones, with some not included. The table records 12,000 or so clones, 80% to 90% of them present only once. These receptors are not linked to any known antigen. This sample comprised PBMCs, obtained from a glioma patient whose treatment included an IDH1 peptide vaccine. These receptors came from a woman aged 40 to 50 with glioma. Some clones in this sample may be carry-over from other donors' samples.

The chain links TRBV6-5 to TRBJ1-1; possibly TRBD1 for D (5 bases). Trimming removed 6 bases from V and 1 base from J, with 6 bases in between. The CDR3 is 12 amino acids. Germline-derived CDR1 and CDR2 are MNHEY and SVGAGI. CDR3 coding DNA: TGTGCCAGCAGCGGGGGGAACACTGAAGCTTTCTTT. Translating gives CASSGGNTEAFF.

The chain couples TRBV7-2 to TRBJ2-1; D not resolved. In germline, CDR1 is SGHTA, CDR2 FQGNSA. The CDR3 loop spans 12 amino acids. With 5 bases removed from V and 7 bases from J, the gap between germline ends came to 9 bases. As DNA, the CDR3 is TGTGCCAGCAGCCCCTGGTCAAATGAGCAGTTCTTC. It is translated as CASSPWSNEQFF. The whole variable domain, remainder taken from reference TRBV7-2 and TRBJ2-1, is GAGVSQSPSNKVTEKGKDVELRCDPISGHTALYWYRQSLGQGLEFLIYFQGNSAPDKSGLPSDRFSAERTGGSVSTLTIQRTQQEDSAVYLCASSPWSNEQFFGPGTRLTVL.

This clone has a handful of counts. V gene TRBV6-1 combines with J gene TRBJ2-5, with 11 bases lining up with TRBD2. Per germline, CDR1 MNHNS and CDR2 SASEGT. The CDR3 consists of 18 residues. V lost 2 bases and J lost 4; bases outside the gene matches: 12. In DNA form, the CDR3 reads TGTGCCAGCAGTGAAATGGCTAGCGGGGGGCTACTACGAGAGACCCAGTACTTC. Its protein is CASSEMASGGLLRETQYF.

The CDR3 DNA is TGCAGCGTTGAACGGACAGATCTCTACAATGAGCAGTTCTTC. Protein product: CSVERTDLYNEQFF. The chain links TRBV29-1 to TRBJ2-1; a possible D gene is TRBD1 (6 bases). Trimming pared 2 bases from V and 3 bases from J, leaving 11 bases between. CDR1 and CDR2 from the germline V gene are SQVTM and ANQGSEA. This CDR3 region has 14 residues.

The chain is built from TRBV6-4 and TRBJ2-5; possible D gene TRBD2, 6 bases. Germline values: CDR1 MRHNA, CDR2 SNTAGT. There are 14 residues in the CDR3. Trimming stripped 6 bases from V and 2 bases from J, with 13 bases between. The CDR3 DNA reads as TGTGCCAGCAGCTTTCCTGGACTACAAGAGACCCAGTACTTC. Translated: CASSFPGLQETQYF.

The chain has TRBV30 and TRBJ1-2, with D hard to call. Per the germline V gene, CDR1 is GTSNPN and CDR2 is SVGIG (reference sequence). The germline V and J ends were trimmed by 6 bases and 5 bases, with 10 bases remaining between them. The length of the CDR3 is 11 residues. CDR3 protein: CACKHLYGYTF. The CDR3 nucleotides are TGTGCCTGTAAACACTTATATGGCTACACCTTC. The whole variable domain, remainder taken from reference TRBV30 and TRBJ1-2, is SQTIHQWPATLVQPVGSPLSLECTVEGTSNPNLYWYRQAAGRGLQLLFYSVGIGQISSEVPQNLSASRPQDRQFILSSKKLLLSDSGFYLCACKHLYGYTFGSGTRLTVV.

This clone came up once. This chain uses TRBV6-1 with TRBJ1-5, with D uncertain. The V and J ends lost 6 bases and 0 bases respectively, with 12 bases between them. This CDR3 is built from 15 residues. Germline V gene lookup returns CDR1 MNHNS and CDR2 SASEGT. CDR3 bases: TGTGCCAGCAGCCTGGACGCGGCTAGCAATCAGCCCCAGCATTTT. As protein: CASSLDAASNQPQHF.

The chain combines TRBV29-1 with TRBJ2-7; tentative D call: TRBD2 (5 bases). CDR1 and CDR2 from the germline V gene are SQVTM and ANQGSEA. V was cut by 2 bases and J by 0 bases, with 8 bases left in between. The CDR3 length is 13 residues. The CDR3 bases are TGCAGCGTTGAAACCGGGGTCTCCTACGAGCAGTACTTC. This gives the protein CSVETGVSYEQYF.

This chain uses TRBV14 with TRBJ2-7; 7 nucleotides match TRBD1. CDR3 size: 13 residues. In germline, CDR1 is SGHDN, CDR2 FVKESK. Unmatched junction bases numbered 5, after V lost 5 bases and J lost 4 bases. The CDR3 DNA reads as TGTGCCAGCAGCGAAAGACAGGGATACGAGCAGTACTTC. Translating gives CASSERQGYEQYF.

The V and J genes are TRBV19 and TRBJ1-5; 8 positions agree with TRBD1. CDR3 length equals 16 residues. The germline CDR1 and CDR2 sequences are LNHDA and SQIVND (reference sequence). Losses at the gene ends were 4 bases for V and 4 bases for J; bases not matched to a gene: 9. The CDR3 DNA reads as TGTGCCAGTAGTACCACAGGACAGGGCCGAAATCAGCCCCAGCATTTT. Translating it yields CASSTTGQGRNQPQHF.